The clone carrying this TCR beta chain was counted only a few times. Since a much larger clone is just one base distant, this may be a read error. This sample was taken from a study of T cells of healthy individuals. CDR1 and CDR2 (germline): PRHDT, FYEKMQ (reference sequence). The CDR3 has 20 amino acids. TCRdb recomputed calls from the 5' RACE reads with MiXCR, one row per CDR3 protein. The sample records about 41,000 distinct CDR3 sequences, 3.5% to 5.5% being singletons. This TCR derives from a human donor in good health. This chain joins TRBV13 and TRBJ1-2, with a tentative D call TRBD1 (5 bases). The CDR3 region is CASSFQVPTRQSIERGGYNF. CDR3 coding DNA: TGTGCCAGCAGCTTTCAAGTCCCGACAAGACAGTCTATCGAGAGGGGTGGCTACAACTTC.